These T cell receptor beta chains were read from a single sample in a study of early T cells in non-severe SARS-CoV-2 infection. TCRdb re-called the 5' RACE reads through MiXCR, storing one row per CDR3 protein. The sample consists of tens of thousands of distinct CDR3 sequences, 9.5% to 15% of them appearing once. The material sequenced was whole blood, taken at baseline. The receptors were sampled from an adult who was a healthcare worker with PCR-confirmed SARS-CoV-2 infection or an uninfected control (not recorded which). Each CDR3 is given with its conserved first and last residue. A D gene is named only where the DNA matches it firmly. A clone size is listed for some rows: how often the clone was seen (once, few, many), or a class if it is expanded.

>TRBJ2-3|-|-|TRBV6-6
CASSYGRSTDTQYF
TGTGCCAGCAGTTACGGAAGAAGCACAGATACGCAGTATTTT
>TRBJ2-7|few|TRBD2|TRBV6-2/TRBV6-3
CASSLTSGGSSYEQYF
TGTGCCAGCAGTTTGACTAGCGGGGGGAGCTCCTACGAGCAGTACTTC
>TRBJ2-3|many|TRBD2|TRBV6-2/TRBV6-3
CASSYGTSGADTQYF
TGTGCCAGCAGTTACGGGACTAGCGGGGCAGATACGCAGTATTTT
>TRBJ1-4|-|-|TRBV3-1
CASSPNNFLEKLFF
TGTGCCAGCAGCCCCAATAATTTCCTTGAAAAACTGTTTTTT
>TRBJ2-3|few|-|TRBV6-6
CASTRPGGTQYF
TGTGCCAGCACCCGACCCGGGGGTACGCAGTATTTT
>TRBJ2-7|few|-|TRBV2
CATRTGSNEQYF
TGTGCCACCAGAACCGGGTCCAACGAGCAGTACTTC
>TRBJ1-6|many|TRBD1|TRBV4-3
CASSQDLSGQAWDPLHF
TGCGCCAGCAGCCAAGATCTATCGGGACAGGCTTGGGATCCCCTCCACTTT
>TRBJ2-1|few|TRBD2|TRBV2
CASGRPGLADNEQFF
TGTGCCAGCGGAAGACCGGGACTAGCGGACAATGAGCAGTTCTTC
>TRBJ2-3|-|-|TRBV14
CASSQDLDSTDTQYF
TGTGCCAGCAGCCAAGATTTGGACAGCACAGATACGCAGTATTTT
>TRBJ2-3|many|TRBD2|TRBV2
CASSAGLAGYTQYF
TGTGCCAGCAGTGCGGGGCTAGCGGGGTATACGCAGTATTTT
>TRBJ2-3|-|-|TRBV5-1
CASSLAFGGDRDTQYF
TGCGCCAGCAGCTTGGCCTTTGGGGGAGATCGGGATACGCAGTATTTT
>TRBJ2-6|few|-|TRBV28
CASSPGPRGSGANVLTF
TGTGCCAGCAGCCCAGGGCCACGAGGATCTGGGGCCAACGTCCTGACTTTC
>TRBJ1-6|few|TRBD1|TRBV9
CASSVGAGGSPLHF
TGTGCCAGCAGCGTAGGGGCAGGGGGTTCACCCCTCCACTTT
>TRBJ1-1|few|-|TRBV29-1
CSVVPSESDTEAFF
TGCAGCGTTGTTCCCTCAGAGTCGGACACTGAAGCTTTCTTT
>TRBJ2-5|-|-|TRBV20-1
CSARAGRIETQYF
TGCAGTGCTCGAGCTGGGCGGATAGAGACCCAGTACTTC
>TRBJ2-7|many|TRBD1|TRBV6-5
CASRGTDHYEQYF
TGTGCCAGCAGAGGGACAGACCACTACGAGCAGTACTTC
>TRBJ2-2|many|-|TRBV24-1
CATSRENTGELFF
TGTGCCACCTCCCGGGAGAACACCGGGGAGCTGTTTTTT
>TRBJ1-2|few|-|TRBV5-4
CASSLNGGRGYTF
TGTGCCAGCAGCTTGAACGGGGGTCGGGGCTACACCTTC
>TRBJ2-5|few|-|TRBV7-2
CASSLEGAKTQYF
TGTGCCAGCAGCTTAGAGGGCGCGAAGACCCAGTACTTC
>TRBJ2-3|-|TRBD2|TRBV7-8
CASSPRGGLAGTDTQYF
TGTGCCAGCAGCCCAAGGGGAGGTCTAGCGGGCACAGATACGCAGTATTTT